This T cell receptor (beta chain) was observed in a study of long-term antiretroviral therapy in people with HIV. Note on this clone: Its antigen remains unknown.

Sequencing relied on immunoSEQ assay v3.0, run at survey level. The study targeted about 35,000-55,000 T-cell genomes per sample in sequencing. This table comes from immunoSEQ multiplex PCR, and its TCRdb copy is limited to in-frame clones, with some not included. The sample includes some 20,000 clones, approximately 86% of them seen just once. Study-level points and caveats: Subsequent to ART, diversity was augmented yet persisted below that of transplant donor controls. Controls showed broader CDR3 length ranges than did the HIV repertoires.

Germline-derived CDR1 and CDR2 are LNHDA and SQIVND (reference sequence). The CDR3 length is 14 residues. Trimming shortened V by 6 bases and J by 5 bases, and 17 bases separated the two germline ends. The receptor's source is a man in his forties with HIV. This chain links TRBV19 with TRBJ2-7; D gene ambiguous. Sample: unsorted PBMCs, taken 2.4 years after starting antiretroviral therapy. The CDR3 DNA is TGTGCCAGTAGCCCCGTTCTCATCACCAACGAGCAGTACTTC. Translated: CASSPVLITNEQYF.